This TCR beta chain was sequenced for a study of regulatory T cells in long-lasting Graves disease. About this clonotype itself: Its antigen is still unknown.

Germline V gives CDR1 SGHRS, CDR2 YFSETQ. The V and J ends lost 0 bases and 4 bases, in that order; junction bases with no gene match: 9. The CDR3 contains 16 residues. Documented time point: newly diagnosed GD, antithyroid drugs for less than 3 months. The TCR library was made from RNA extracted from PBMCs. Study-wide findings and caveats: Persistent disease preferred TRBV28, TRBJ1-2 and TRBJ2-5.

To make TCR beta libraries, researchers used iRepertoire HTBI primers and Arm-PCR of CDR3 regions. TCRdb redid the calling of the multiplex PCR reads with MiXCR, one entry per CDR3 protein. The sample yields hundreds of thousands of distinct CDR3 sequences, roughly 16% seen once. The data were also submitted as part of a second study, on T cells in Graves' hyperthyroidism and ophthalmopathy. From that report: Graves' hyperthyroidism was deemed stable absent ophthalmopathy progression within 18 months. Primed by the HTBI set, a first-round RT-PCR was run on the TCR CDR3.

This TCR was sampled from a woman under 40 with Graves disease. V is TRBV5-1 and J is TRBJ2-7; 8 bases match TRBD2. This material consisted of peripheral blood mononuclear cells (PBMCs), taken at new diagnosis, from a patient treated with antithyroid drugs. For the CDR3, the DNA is TGCGCCAGCAGCTTGGGAAGCGGGAGTCTTGGTTACGAGCAGTACTTC. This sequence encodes CASSLGSGSLGYEQYF.